A single T cell receptor beta chain is shown here with its context. Its antigen is not known. Profiled with immunoSEQ multiplex PCR; TCRdb holds only in-frame clones, not every one. The data contain roughly 100,000 clones, 75% to 85% of them singletons. The entry originates in a study of radiotherapy plus CTLA-4 blockade in lung cancer. Whole-study results and caveats: Early clonal dynamics of blood T cells, together with interferon-beta, were reported as the best response predictor.

V lost 2 bases to trimming and J lost 5 bases, with 12 bases between them. Germline V gene data show CDR1 as SGHDN and CDR2 as FVKESK. The CDR3 has 14 residues. Focal radiation plus CTLA-4 blockade with ipilimumab was administered to patients who had chemo-refractory metastatic non-small-cell lung cancer. V usage is TRBV14 and J usage is TRBJ1-1; TRBD1 might be the D (6 bases). The TCR was taken from a human donor with non-small cell lung cancer who had a partial response to radiotherapy plus ipilimumab. The sample in question was peripheral blood, obtained from a patient treated with radiotherapy plus ipilimumab. The CDR3 nucleotides read TGTGCCAGCAGCCAAAGAGGGGGATCGACTGAAGCTTTCTTT. Translated: CASSQRGGSTEAFF.